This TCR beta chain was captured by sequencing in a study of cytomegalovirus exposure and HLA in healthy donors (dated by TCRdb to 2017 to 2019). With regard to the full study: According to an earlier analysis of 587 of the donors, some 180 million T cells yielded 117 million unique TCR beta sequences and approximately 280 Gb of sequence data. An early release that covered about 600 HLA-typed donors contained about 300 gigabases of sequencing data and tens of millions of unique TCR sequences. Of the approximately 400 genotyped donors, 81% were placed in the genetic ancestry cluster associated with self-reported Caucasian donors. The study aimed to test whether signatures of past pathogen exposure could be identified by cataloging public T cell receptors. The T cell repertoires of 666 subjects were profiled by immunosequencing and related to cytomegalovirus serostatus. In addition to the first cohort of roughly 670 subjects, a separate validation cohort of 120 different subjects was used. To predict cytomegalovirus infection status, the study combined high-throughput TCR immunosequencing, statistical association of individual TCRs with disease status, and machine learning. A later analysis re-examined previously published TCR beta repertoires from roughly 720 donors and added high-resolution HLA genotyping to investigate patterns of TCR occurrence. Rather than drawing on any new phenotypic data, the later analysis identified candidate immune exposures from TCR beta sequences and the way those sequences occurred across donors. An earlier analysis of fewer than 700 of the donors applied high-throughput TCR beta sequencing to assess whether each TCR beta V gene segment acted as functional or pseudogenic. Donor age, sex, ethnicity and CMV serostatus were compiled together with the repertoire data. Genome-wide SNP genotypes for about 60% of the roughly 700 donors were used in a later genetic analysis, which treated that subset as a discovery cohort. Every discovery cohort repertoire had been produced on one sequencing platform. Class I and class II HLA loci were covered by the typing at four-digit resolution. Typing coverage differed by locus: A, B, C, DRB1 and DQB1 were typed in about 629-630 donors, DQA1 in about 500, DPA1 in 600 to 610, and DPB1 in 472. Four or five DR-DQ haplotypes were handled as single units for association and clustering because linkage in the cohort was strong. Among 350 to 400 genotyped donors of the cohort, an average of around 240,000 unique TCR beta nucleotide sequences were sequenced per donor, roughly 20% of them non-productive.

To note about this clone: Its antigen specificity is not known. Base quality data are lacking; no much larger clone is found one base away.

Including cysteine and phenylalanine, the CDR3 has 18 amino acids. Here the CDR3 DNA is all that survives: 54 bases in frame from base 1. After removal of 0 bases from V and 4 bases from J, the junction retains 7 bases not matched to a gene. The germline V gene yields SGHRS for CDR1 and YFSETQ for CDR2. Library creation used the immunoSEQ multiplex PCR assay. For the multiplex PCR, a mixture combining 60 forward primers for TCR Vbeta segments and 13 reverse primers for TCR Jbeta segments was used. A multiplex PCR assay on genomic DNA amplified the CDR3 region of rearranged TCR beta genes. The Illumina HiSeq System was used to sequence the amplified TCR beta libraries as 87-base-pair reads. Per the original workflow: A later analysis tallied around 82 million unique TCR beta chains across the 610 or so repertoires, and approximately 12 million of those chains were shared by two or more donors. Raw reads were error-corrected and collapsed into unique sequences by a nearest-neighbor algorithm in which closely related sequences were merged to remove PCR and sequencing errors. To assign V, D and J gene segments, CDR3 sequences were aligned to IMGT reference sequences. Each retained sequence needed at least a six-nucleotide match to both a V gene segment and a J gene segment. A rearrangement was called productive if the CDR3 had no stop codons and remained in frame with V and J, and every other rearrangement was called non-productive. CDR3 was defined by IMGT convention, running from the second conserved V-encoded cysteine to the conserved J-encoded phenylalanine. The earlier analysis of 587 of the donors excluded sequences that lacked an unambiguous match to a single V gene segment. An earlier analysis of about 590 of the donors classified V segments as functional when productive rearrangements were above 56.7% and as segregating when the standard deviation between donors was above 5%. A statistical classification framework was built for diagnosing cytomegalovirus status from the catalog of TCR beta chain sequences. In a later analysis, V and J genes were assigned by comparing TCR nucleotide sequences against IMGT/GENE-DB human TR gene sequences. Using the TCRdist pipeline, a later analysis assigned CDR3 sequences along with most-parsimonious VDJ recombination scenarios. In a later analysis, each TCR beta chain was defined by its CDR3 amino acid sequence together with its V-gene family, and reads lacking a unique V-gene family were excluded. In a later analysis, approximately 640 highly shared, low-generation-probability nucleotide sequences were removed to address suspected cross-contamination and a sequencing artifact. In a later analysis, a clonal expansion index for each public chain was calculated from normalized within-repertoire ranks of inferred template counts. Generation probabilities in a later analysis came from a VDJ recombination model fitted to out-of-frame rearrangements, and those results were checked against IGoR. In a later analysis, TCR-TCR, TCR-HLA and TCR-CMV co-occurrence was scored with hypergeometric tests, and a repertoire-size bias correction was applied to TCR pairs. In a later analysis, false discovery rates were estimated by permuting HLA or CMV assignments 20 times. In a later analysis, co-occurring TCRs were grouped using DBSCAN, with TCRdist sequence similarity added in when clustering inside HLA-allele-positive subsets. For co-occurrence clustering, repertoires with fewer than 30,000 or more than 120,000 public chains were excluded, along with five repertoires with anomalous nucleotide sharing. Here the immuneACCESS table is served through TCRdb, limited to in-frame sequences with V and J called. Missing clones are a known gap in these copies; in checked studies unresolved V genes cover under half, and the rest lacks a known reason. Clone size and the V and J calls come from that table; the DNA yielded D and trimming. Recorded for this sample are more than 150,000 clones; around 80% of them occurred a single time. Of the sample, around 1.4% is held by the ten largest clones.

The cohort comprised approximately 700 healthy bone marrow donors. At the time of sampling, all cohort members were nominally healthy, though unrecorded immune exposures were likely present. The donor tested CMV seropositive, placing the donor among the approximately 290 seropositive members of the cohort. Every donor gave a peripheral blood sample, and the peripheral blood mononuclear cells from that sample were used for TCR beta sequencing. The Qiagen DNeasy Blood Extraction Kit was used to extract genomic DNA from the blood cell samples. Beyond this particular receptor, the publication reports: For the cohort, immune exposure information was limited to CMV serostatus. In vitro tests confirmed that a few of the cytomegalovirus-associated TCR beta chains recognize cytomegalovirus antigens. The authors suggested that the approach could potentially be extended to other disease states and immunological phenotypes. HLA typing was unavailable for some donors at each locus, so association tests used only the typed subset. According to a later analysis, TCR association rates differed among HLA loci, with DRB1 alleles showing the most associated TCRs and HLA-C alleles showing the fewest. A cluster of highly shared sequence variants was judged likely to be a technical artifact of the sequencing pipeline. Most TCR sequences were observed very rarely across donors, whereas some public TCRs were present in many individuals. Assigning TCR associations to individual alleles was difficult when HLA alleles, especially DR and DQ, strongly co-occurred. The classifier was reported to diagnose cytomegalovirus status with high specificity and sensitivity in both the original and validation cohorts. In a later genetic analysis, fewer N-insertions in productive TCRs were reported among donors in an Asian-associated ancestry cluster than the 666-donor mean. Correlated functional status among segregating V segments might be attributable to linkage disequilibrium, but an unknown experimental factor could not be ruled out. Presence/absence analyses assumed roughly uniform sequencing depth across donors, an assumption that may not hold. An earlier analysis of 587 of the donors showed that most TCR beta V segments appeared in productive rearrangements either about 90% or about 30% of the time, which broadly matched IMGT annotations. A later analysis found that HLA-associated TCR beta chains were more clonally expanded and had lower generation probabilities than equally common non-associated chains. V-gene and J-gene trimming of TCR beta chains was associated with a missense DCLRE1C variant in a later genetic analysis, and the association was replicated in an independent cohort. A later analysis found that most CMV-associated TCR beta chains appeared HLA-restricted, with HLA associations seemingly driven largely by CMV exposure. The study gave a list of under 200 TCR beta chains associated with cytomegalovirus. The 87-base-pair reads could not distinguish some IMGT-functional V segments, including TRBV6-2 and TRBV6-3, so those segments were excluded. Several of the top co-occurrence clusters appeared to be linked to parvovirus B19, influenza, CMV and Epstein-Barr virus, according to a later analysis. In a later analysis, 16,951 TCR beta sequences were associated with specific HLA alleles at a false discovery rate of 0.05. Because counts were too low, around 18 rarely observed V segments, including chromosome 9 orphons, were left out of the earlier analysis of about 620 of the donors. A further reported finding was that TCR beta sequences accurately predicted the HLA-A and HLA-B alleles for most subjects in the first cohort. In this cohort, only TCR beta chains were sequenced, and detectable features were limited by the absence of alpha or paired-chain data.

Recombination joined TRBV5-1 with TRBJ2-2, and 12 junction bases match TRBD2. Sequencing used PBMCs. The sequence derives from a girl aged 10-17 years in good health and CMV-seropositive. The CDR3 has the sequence CASSLALAGGPSTGELFF. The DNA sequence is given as TGCGCCAGCAGCTTGGCTCTAGCGGGAGGGCCGAGCACCGGGGAGCTGTTTTTT.